This passage covers 22 T cell receptor beta chains from one sample sequenced in a study of shared clonotypes between healthy human individuals. Sequencing used immunoSEQ multiplex PCR; TCRdb keeps in-frame clones, though not all of them. The sample yields 550,000 to 800,000 clones, around 74% seen once. Specimen: memory CD4+ T cells sorted from blood. Subset denoted: CD45RA-negative fraction. The source of these receptors is a woman aged 25 to 39 in good health.

The CDR3: CASSRGGSYNEQFF. The CDR3 DNA follows: TGCGCCAGCAGTCGGGGAGGGAGCTACAATGAGCAGTTCTTC. This chain connects TRBV10-1 to TRBJ2-1, with TRBD2 identical over 7 bases. Germline lookup yields CDR1 WNHNN and CDR2 SYGVQD (reference sequence). Trimming at V came to 5 bases and at J to 3 bases, leaving 4 bases not matched to a gene. CDR3 size: 14 residues.

This clone was found many times. The chain combines TRBV7-3 with TRBJ2-1; 7 bases are shared with TRBD1. This CDR3 has 17 residues. Germline V gene sequence: CDR1 SGHTA, CDR2 FQGTGA. After removal of 6 bases from V and 1 base from J, the junction contained 12 bases not matched to a gene. CDR3 loop: CASSNSVGDSSYNEQFF. In DNA, the CDR3 is TGTGCCAGCAGTAACTCAGTGGGGGACAGTTCCTACAATGAGCAGTTCTTC.

The sample holds one count of this clone. The chain uses TRBV2 and TRBJ2-2, with 7 bases that match TRBD1. Germline-derived CDR1 and CDR2 are SNHLY and FYNNEI. This CDR3 has 17 residues. Losses at the gene ends were 5 bases for V and 0 bases for J; bases not matched to a gene: 9. CDR3 coding DNA: TGTGCCAGCAGTCGTCCCTCAACAGGGGCGAACACCGGGGAGCTGTTTTTT. Translating it yields CASSRPSTGANTGELFF.

This clone showed up just once. A read error may be the cause here, since a much bigger clone is one base away. Other nucleotide sequences in the sample specify the same CDR3. The V call is TRBV7-9, the J call TRBJ2-1; 11 positions match TRBD2. The CDR3 has 14 amino acids. Per germline, CDR1 SEHNR and CDR2 FQNEAQ (reference sequence). CDR3 DNA: TGCGCCAGCAGCTTAGTTCTAGCGGGAGGTCGGCAGTTCTTC. This sequence encodes CASSLVLAGGRQFF.

This sequence joins TRBV18 and TRBJ1-5, with D maybe TRBD1 (5 bases). Germline values: CDR1 KGHSH, CDR2 LQKENI. Trimming removed 3 bases from V and 1 base from J, with 13 bases in between. The CDR3 spans 16 residues. The CDR3 region has the DNA TGTGCCAGCTCACCTTCGGGGGACCCAAGCAATCAGCCCCAGCATTTT. Its translation is CASSPSGDPSNQPQHF. Combining the CDR3 with reference TRBV18 and TRBJ1-5 gives the whole variable domain NAGVMQNPRHLVRRRGQEARLRCSPMKGHSHVYWYRQLPEEGLKFMVYLQKENIIDESGMPKERFSAEFPKEGPSILRIQQVVRGDSAAYFCASSPSGDPSNQPQHFGDGTRLSIL.

The CDR3 reads CASSALQLTGGYNEQFF. In nucleotides, the CDR3 is TGTGCCAGCAGTGCCCTGCAACTGACAGGGGGCTACAATGAGCAGTTCTTC. The chain is built from TRBV25-1 and TRBJ2-1; 9 bases match TRBD1. The CDR3 contains 17 residues. Germline-derived CDR1 and CDR2 are MGHDK and SYGVNS. The V segment lost 4 bases and the J segment 3 bases; nucleotides outside the gene matches: 10.

The V and J genes are TRBV11-2 and TRBJ1-1; D not resolved. Trimming cost V 0 bases and J 5 bases, with 7 bases left between them. The CDR3 has 13 residues. Looked up from germline, CDR1 is SGHAT and CDR2 is FQNNGV. The CDR3 bases are TGTGCCAGCAGCTTAGAGAGAGGAACTGAAGCTTTCTTT. It codes for CASSLERGTEAFF.

Worth noting for this clone: The same CDR3 can be traced to other DNA sequences in this sample. This chain uses TRBV19 with TRBJ2-7, with 13 bases that match TRBD2. The CDR3 length is 16 residues. The V gene end was trimmed by 3 bases and the J gene end by 2 bases; junction bases not matched to a gene: 4. Germline V gene lookup returns CDR1 LNHDA and CDR2 SQIVND (reference sequence). This CDR3 reads CASSISGLAGTYEQYF. DNA of the CDR3: TGTGCCAGTAGTATTTCGGGACTAGCGGGGACCTACGAGCAGTACTTC.

The chain is built from TRBV6-6 and TRBJ1-4; 10 bases align to TRBD1. CDR1 and CDR2 from the germline V gene are MNHNY and SVGAGI (reference sequence). V dropped 6 bases and J dropped 7; count of bases not matched to a gene: 5. The CDR3 is 14 amino acids. The CDR3: CASRGQGKAEKLFF. The CDR3 DNA reads TGTGCCAGCAGGGGACAGGGGAAGGCTGAAAAACTGTTTTTT.

The genes are TRBV7-3 and TRBJ1-1, with 11 nucleotides matching TRBD1. After removal of 5 bases from V and 7 bases from J, the junction contained 9 bases not matched to a gene. This CDR3 region has 15 residues. CDR1 SGHTA and CDR2 FQGTGA come from the germline V gene. The CDR3 bases are TGTGCCAGCAGCACACGCCGGGACAGGGGGAATGAAGCTTTCTTT. It is translated as CASSTRRDRGNEAFF.

The gene calls are TRBV6-4 and TRBJ2-1; D uncertain. This CDR3 is built from 16 residues. Trimming removed 1 base at V and 6 bases at J, with 16 bases between. Germline V gene lookup returns CDR1 MRHNA and CDR2 SNTAGT. The DNA for the CDR3 is TGTGCCAGCAGTGACTATTGGTCACCCTCCCGCAATGAGCAGTTCTTC. It yields the protein CASSDYWSPSRNEQFF.

The rearrangement uses TRBV2 and TRBJ2-2; 9 bases agree with TRBD2. This CDR3 is built from 15 residues. The junction had 5 bases not matched to a gene; V was cut back by 8 bases and J by 1 base. From germline, CDR1 is SNHLY and CDR2 FYNNEI. In nucleotides, the CDR3 is TGTGCCAGCCTGGGTAGCGGGAGGAACACCGGGGAGCTGTTTTTT. This gives the protein CASLGSGRNTGELFF.

CDR3 nucleotide sequence: TGCGCCAGCAGTCGGAACAGGGGAGGCACCGGGGAGCTGTTTTTT. This encodes CASSRNRGGTGELFF. The chain uses TRBV10-1 and TRBJ2-2; D is perhaps TRBD1 (7 bases). V lost 5 bases, J lost 4 bases, and 14 bases lay in between. The CDR3 length is 15 residues. Germline V lookup: CDR1 WNHNN, CDR2 SYGVQD (reference sequence).

The gene calls are TRBV19 and TRBJ1-5, with D unresolved. Germline V gene lookup returns CDR1 LNHDA and CDR2 SQIVND (reference sequence). This CDR3 contains 14 residues. V shed 8 bases and J shed 0 bases, with 11 bases lying between them. CDR3 region: CASGLPVSNQPQHF. In DNA form, the CDR3 reads TGTGCCAGTGGGCTGCCAGTTAGCAATCAGCCCCAGCATTTT.

The genes are TRBV5-4 and TRBJ2-5, with D perhaps matching TRBD1 (6 bases). This CDR3 spans 12 amino acids. The ends were cut back, 3 bases at V and 6 bases at J, with 9 bases in the middle. CDR1 is SGHNT and CDR2 is YYREEE in the germline V gene (reference sequence). This CDR3 is CASSSGEKTQYF. The DNA for the CDR3 is TGTGCCAGCAGCTCAGGGGAGAAGACCCAGTACTTC.

The chain is built from TRBV1 and TRBJ2-7; TRBD2 is the table's D call and was not checked against the DNA. TRBV1 is assigned pseudogene status. The CDR3 loop spans 17 amino acids. The CDR3 protein is CTSSPGMRDSLFYEQYF. The CDR3, as DNA: TGCACCAGCAGCCCGGGGATGCGAGATAGCCTTTTCTACGAGCAGTACTTC.

The chain couples TRBV6-5 to TRBJ2-1, with TRBD2 identical over 7 bases. CDR1 is MNHEY, CDR2 SVGAGI, per germline. CDR3 length equals 14 residues. Losses at the gene ends were 5 bases for V and 7 bases for J; bases not matched to a gene: 8. As DNA, the CDR3 is TGTGCCAGCAGTCAGAGGACTAGTCAGAATGAGCAGTTCTTC. Translating it yields CASSQRTSQNEQFF.

This clone was seen only a few times. Other DNA sequences in this sample translate to the same CDR3. The genes are TRBV19 and TRBJ2-3; TRBD2 agrees at 10 bases. Germline V gene lookup returns CDR1 LNHDA and CDR2 SQIVND (reference sequence). V dropped 5 bases and J dropped 5; count of bases not matched to a gene: 7. The CDR3 has 15 residues. The CDR3 DNA reads TGTGCCAGTAGTTGGCCTAGCGGGAGAGGAGATACGCAGTATTTT. Amino acids: CASSWPSGRGDTQYF.

This clone has a handful of counts. The J gene is TRBJ2-7, the V gene TRBV2; TRBD1 matches 8 bases. The trim removed 8 bases at V and 6 bases at J, leaving 12 bases unmatched. The CDR3 consists of 14 residues. Germline CDR1 SNHLY, CDR2 FYNNEI. CDR3 region: CASRRQGPSSEQYF. CDR3 DNA sequence: TGTGCCAGCCGGCGACAGGGGCCCTCAAGCGAGCAGTACTTC.

The chain links TRBV28 to TRBJ1-2; D remains ambiguous. V was shortened by 0 bases and J by 8 bases, with 16 bases between the two germline ends. The length of the CDR3 is 15 residues. Germline V gene sequence: CDR1 MDHEN, CDR2 SYDVKM. The CDR3 region is CASSLWRNLIGGYTF. Here the CDR3 DNA reads TGTGCCAGCAGTTTATGGAGGAACCTCATCGGGGGCTACACCTTC.

This clone was seen a single time. This CDR3 is also generated by other DNA sequences in the sample. This chain connects TRBV19 to TRBJ2-5; possible D gene TRBD2, 5 bases. The CDR3 spans 13 residues. Germline V gene lookup returns CDR1 LNHDA and CDR2 SQIVND (reference sequence). V was shortened by 2 bases and J by 5 bases, with 9 bases between the two germline ends. The CDR3 loop reads CASSIPGSETQYF. In DNA form, the CDR3 reads TGTGCCAGTAGTATACCGGGGTCGGAGACCCAGTACTTC.

The CDR3 protein is CASSPGPTPGKLFF. In nucleotides, the CDR3 is TGTGCCAGCAGTCCGGGACCGACCCCAGGAAAACTGTTTTTT. J is TRBJ1-4 and V is TRBV27; weak D call: TRBD1 (5 bases). The ends were cut back, 5 bases at V and 10 bases at J, with 17 bases in the middle. Germline assignment: CDR1 MNHEY and CDR2 SMNVEV (reference sequence). The CDR3 spans 14 residues.